This TCR beta chain was recovered during a study of Tregs in tolerant kidney transplant recipients. Study findings and constraints: Findings come from small patient numbers and require larger validation. Tolerant patients' donor-specific Tregs expanded beyond overall Tregs, suggesting antigen-driven growth.

Related graft donors supplied nonmyeloablative bone marrow transplants, and mixed chimerism was transient. Unstimulated Tregs (CD4+CD25+CD127-) and CD4+CD25- non-Tregs were sorted from PBMCs. The CDR3 sequence is 16 residues long. Germline assignment: CDR1 SGHVS and CDR2 FQNEAQ. V lost 0 bases to trimming and J lost 4 bases; unmatched junction nucleotides: 7. Assay: immunoSEQ multiplex PCR; the TCRdb copy retains only in-frame clones and omits some. The sample records about 64,000 clones, about 89% being singletons. Comment on this clone: Its antigen is undetermined.

V gene TRBV7-8 combines with J gene TRBJ1-2, with 8 bases matching TRBD1. The source is a human patient who received a combined kidney and bone marrow transplant. The graft donor may be the source of some T cells. Sample: CD4+ T cells from blood (PBMCs), taken 6 months after the transplant. The CDR3 loop is CASSLAVGQGVYGYTF. The CDR3 nucleotides are TGTGCCAGCAGCTTAGCGGTCGGACAGGGTGTCTATGGCTACACCTTC.